Listed here are 27 T cell receptor beta chains from one sample, sequenced in a study of vaccination effects on CD4 cells after COVID-19. Using viral peptide pools, the ViraFEST assay grew out antigen-specific CD4+ T cells prior to sequencing. Following an approximately ten-day culture, CD4+ T cells were purified. Vaccine recipients lacked prior SARS-CoV-2 infection and had negative nucleocapsid antibodies. No cognate antigen is known for these TCRs. The table came from immunoSEQ multiplex PCR; TCRdb's copy has only in-frame clones and leaves some out. The sample holds roughly 63,000 clones; approximately 71% are singletons and the top ten take about 4%. Source: CD4+ T cells from PBMCs cultured with HCoV-OC43 spike peptides, taken before COVID-19 vaccination. Described subset: HCoV-OC43 spike overlapping peptide pool stimulation. These receptors were taken from a human donor who received a COVID-19 vaccine.

This clone was picked up a small number of times. The chain joins TRBV5-1 to TRBJ1-1; TRBD1 might be the D (5 bases). CDR3 length: 15 amino acids. Germline CDR1 reads SGHRS; CDR2 reads YFSETQ. Trimming cost V 0 bases and J 0 bases, with 9 bases left between them. CDR3 DNA sequence: TGCGCCAGCAGCTTGGAAGGGGCTGTGAACACTGAAGCTTTCTTT. It encodes CASSLEGAVNTEAFF.

V is TRBV5-1 and J is TRBJ2-3, with D uncertain. The CDR3 runs to 14 residues. Germline assignment: CDR1 SGHRS and CDR2 YFSETQ. The V end was cut by 5 bases, the J end by 2 bases, with 12 bases between. CDR3 coding DNA: TGCGCCAGCAGTGACCTGGTAACCACAGATACGCAGTATTTT. Translation: CASSDLVTTDTQYF.

This chain connects TRBV5-1 to TRBJ1-2; D is uncertain. Germline V gene data show CDR1 as SGHRS and CDR2 as YFSETQ. CDR3 length: 16 residues. V lost 0 bases and J lost 7, with 19 bases in between. Written as DNA, the CDR3 is TGCGCCAGCAGCTTGGGGATTTTGGCTCCTGGAGGTGGCTACACCTTC. Protein: CASSLGILAPGGGYTF.

The J gene is TRBJ1-2, the V gene TRBV6-5; TRBD1 agrees at 7 bases. V lost 6 bases and J lost 2; bases outside the gene matches: 6. CDR1 and CDR2 from the germline V gene are MNHEY and SVGAGI. The CDR3 contains 14 residues. The CDR3: CASSITTGNYGYTF. The CDR3 DNA reads as TGTGCCAGCAGCATAACGACAGGGAACTATGGCTACACCTTC.

J is TRBJ1-5 and V is TRBV9; D is unresolved. Between the trimmed V and J ends, which lost 2 bases and 5 bases, there was a span of 11 bases. In germline, CDR1 is SGDLS, CDR2 YYNGEE. This CDR3 spans 14 amino acids. The CDR3 is CASSVGNSYQPQHF. The CDR3 coding sequence is TGTGCCAGCAGCGTGGGTAACAGCTATCAGCCCCAGCATTTT.

This clone has only a few counts. This chain connects TRBV6-5 to TRBJ1-5; tentatively, D is TRBD1 (6 bases). V dropped 6 bases and J dropped 4 bases, with 13 bases sitting between them. CDR3 length: 14 residues. In germline, CDR1 is MNHEY, CDR2 SVGAGI. DNA for the CDR3: TGTGCCAGCAGGGAGTATACAGGGAATCAGCCCCAGCATTTT. This gives the protein CASREYTGNQPQHF.

This rearrangement joins TRBV5-1 to TRBJ1-4; D is possibly TRBD1 (5 bases). V dropped 1 base and J dropped 7 bases, with 8 bases sitting between them. CDR1 is SGHRS and CDR2 is YFSETQ in the germline V gene. CDR3 length: 13 amino acids. CDR3 sequence reads: CASSLQGAEKLFF. The CDR3 coding sequence is TGCGCCAGCAGCTTGCAGGGTGCTGAAAAACTGTTTTTT.

The chain uses TRBV28 and TRBJ1-6; TRBD1 matches 11 bases. The junction had 5 bases not matched to a gene; V was cut back by 6 bases and J by 10 bases. The CDR3 sequence is 14 residues long. CDR1 MDHEN and CDR2 SYDVKM come from the germline V gene. Here the CDR3 DNA reads TGTGCCAGCAGGGTGGACAGGGGGCAATCACCCCTCCACTTT. Its protein product is CASRVDRGQSPLHF.

Concerning this clone itself: The same CDR3 also results from other DNA sequences found in this sample. This chain joins TRBV18 and TRBJ1-1; possibly TRBD1 for D (5 bases). This CDR3 is 13 amino acids long. V was shortened by 3 bases and J by 6 bases, with 11 bases between the two germline ends. The V gene's germline CDR1 is KGHSH and CDR2 LQKENI. The CDR3, as DNA: TGTGCCAGCTCACCTGGGCAGGGCGCTGAAGCTTTCTTT. As protein: CASSPGQGAEAFF.

The V and J genes are TRBV4-2 and TRBJ2-3; D call uncertain. CDR1 and CDR2 from the germline V gene are LGHNA and YNFKEQ. The V and J ends lost 3 bases and 1 base respectively, with 8 bases between them. This CDR3 is 14 amino acids long. The CDR3: CASSQHDRTDTQYF. The CDR3 DNA is TGTGCCAGCAGCCAGCATGACCGCACAGATACGCAGTATTTT.

The chain recombines TRBV9 with TRBJ1-1, with TRBD1 identical over 7 bases. Trimming at V came to 1 base and at J to 5 bases, leaving 11 bases not matched to a gene. The CDR3 sequence is 16 residues long. Germline V gene data show CDR1 as SGDLS and CDR2 as YYNGEE. CDR3 amino acids: CASSVSSGSGGTEAFF. The CDR3 region has the DNA TGTGCCAGCAGCGTATCTTCCGGCTCAGGGGGTACTGAAGCTTTCTTT.

The rearrangement joins TRBV4-3 to TRBJ2-7; no clear D gene. V lost 1 base and J lost 3, with 13 bases in between. Germline CDR1 is LGHNA and CDR2 is YSLEER. The CDR3 runs to 15 residues. The CDR3 nucleotides are TGCGCCAGCAGCCAAGGGGCCCGAAGGAGCTACGAGCAGTACGTC. This sequence encodes CASSQGARRSYEQYV.

The J gene is TRBJ1-2, the V gene TRBV24-1; TRBD1 is a possible D gene (6 bases). This CDR3 region has 14 residues. The V end was cut by 6 bases, the J end by 2 bases, with 12 bases between. Germline V gene lookup returns CDR1 KGHDR and CDR2 SFDVKD. The CDR3 DNA reads as TGTGCCACCAGTTCCCCAACAGGGAACTATGGCTACACCTTC. Translating it yields CATSSPTGNYGYTF.

This chain uses TRBV7-9 with TRBJ2-3; tentative D call: TRBD2 (6 bases). The CDR3 has 15 residues. Per the germline V gene, CDR1 is SEHNR and CDR2 is FQNEAQ (reference sequence). V gave up 7 bases and J gave up 2 bases, with 16 bases separating them. CDR3 in DNA: TGTGCCAGCATAGGATTGCGGGGTAACACAGATACGCAGTATTTT. Residues: CASIGLRGNTDTQYF.

This chain links TRBV7-3 with TRBJ2-2; 8 bases are shared with TRBD1. The CDR3 sequence is 16 residues long. In germline, CDR1 is SGHTA, CDR2 FQGTGA. With 3 bases clipped from V and 1 base from J, the junction kept 4 bases outside the gene matches. For the CDR3, the DNA is TGTGCCAGCAGCTTTCAGGGGGCGAAGAACACCGGGGAGCTGTTTTTT. Translated, it gives CASSFQGAKNTGELFF.

J is TRBJ2-2 and V is TRBV18; D call uncertain. The CDR3 spans 15 residues. V was clipped by 5 bases and J by 0 bases, with 10 bases between them. The germline V gene has CDR1 KGHSH and CDR2 LQKENI. Here the CDR3 DNA reads TGTGCCAGCTCATTTCCCGCCTCGAACACCGGGGAGCTGTTTTTT. It translates to CASSFPASNTGELFF. The entire variable domain, with the rest obtained from reference TRBV18 and TRBJ2-2, is as follows: NAGVMQNPRHLVRRRGQEARLRCSPMKGHSHVYWYRQLPEEGLKFMVYLQKENIIDESGMPKERFSAEFPKEGPSILRIQQVVRGDSAAYFCASSFPASNTGELFFGEGSRLTVL.

The J gene is TRBJ1-6, the V gene TRBV5-6, with a possible D match to TRBD1 (5 bases). The V gene's germline CDR1 is SGHDT and CDR2 YYEEEE. Trimming stripped 1 base from V and 3 bases from J, with 8 bases between. CDR3 length: 15 amino acids. CDR3 coding DNA: TGTGCCAGCAGCTTGCCCGGGGGCTATAATTCACCCCTCCACTTT. This gives the protein CASSLPGGYNSPLHF. Supplemented by reference TRBV5-6 and TRBJ1-6, the full variable domain reads DAGVTQSPTHLIKTRGQQVTLRCSPKSGHDTVSWYQQALGQGPQFIFQYYEEEERQRGNFPDRFSGHQFPNYSSELNVNALLLGDSALYLCASSLPGGYNSPLHFGNGTRLTVT.

This clone was picked up a small number of times. This sequence joins TRBV24-1 and TRBJ2-1; 8 bases agree with TRBD1. CDR1 is KGHDR, CDR2 SFDVKD, per germline. Trimming took 4 bases from V and 6 from J; bases not matched to a gene: 10. The CDR3 extends over 16 amino acids. CDR3 sequence (DNA): TGTGCCACCAGTGACACCAGGACAGGGACGGTCAATGAGCAGTTCTTC. Its translation: CATSDTRTGTVNEQFF.

The V call is TRBV5-1, the J call TRBJ2-5, with D unclear. This CDR3 is built from 15 residues. The germline V and J ends were trimmed by 4 bases and 1 base, with 14 bases remaining between them. CDR1 is SGHRS, CDR2 YFSETQ, per germline. CDR3 amino acids: CASSTSTSSQETQYF. CDR3 DNA sequence: TGCGCCAGCAGCACTTCGACAAGTTCCCAAGAGACCCAGTACTTC.

The V call is TRBV9, the J call TRBJ2-3, with D tentatively TRBD1 (5 bases). The CDR3 contains 12 residues. The V end lost 4 bases, the J end lost 7 bases, and 10 bases lay between the germline ends. Germline CDR1 is SGDLS and CDR2 is YYNGEE. The CDR3 loop reads CASSSPGYTQYF. The CDR3 nucleotides read TGTGCCAGCAGCTCCCCAGGGTATACGCAGTATTTT. Full variable domain (outside the CDR3, taken from reference TRBV9 and TRBJ2-3): DSGVTQTPKHLITATGQRVTLRCSPRSGDLSVYWYQQSLDQGLQFLIQYYNGEERAKGNILERFSAQQFPDLHSELNLSSLELGDSALYFCASSSPGYTQYFGPGTRLTVL.

The chain employs TRBV14 and TRBJ2-2; TRBD2 aligns across 10 bases. With 5 bases clipped from V and 5 bases from J, the junction kept 17 bases outside the gene matches. From germline, CDR1 is SGHDN and CDR2 FVKESK. This CDR3 is 19 amino acids long. CDR3: CASSAGLNSGGLGTGELFF. The CDR3 DNA reads TGTGCCAGCAGCGCCGGACTCAATAGCGGGGGGCTAGGAACCGGGGAGCTGTTTTTT.

This chain connects TRBV19 to TRBJ2-3, with 15 bases aligning to TRBD2. The CDR3 spans 18 residues. From germline, CDR1 is LNHDA and CDR2 SQIVND (reference sequence). Trimming removed 5 bases from V and 2 bases from J; junction bases left unmatched: 8. The CDR3 DNA reads TGTGCCAGTAGTTCCTTGGGACTAGCGGGGGGCCTCACAGATACGCAGTATTTT. This gives the protein CASSSLGLAGGLTDTQYF.

The rearrangement links TRBV25-1 to TRBJ2-4; possibly TRBD1 for D (6 bases). This CDR3 contains 17 residues. Germline V CDR1 and CDR2: MGHDK, SYGVNS. V lost 3 bases, J lost 2 bases, and 17 bases lay in between. The CDR3 spells CASSESQGSDTKNIQYF. The CDR3 DNA reads as TGTGCCAGCAGTGAGTCTCAGGGGTCGGACACCAAAAACATTCAGTACTTC.

This chain uses TRBV29-1 with TRBJ2-1; 7 bases match TRBD1. V gave up 8 bases and J gave up 3 bases; unmatched junction bases: 13. Germline values: CDR1 SQVTM, CDR2 ANQGSEA. This CDR3 has 15 residues. In DNA form, the CDR3 reads TGCAGCATACTAACAGGGGTTACGAGCTACAATGAGCAGTTCTTC. Translated, it gives CSILTGVTSYNEQFF.

The chain joins TRBV7-9 to TRBJ1-4; D is ambiguous. V was pared by 1 base and J by 4 bases, with 7 bases between. Germline V CDR1 and CDR2: SEHNR, FQNEAQ (reference sequence). The CDR3 covers 14 residues. The CDR3 sequence is CASSLGELNEKLFF. The CDR3 DNA is TGTGCCAGCAGCTTAGGGGAACTTAATGAAAAACTGTTTTTT.

This chain connects TRBV4-3 to TRBJ2-2, with D unresolved. Trimming took off 6 bases at V and 0 bases at J, with 8 bases between the two ends. This CDR3 has 14 amino acids. Germline lookup yields CDR1 LGHNA and CDR2 YSLEER. CDR3 region: CASSLQPNTGELFF. The CDR3 DNA follows: TGCGCCAGCAGTTTGCAGCCGAACACCGGGGAGCTGTTTTTT.

This sequence joins TRBV2 and TRBJ2-1; no clear D gene. The germline V gene has CDR1 SNHLY and CDR2 FYNNEI. The V end lost 0 bases, the J end lost 9 bases, and 15 bases lay between the germline ends. CDR3 length: 15 amino acids. The CDR3 nucleotides are TGTGCCAGCAGTGAAGCGGGTATCAGGACCGGTGAGCAGTTCTTC. Protein product: CASSEAGIRTGEQFF. Full variable domain (missing parts from reference TRBV2 and TRBJ2-1): EPEVTQTPSHQVTQMGQEVILRCVPISNHLYFYWYRQILGQKVEFLVSFYNNEISEKSEIFDDQFSVERPDGSNFTLKIRSTKLEDSAMYFCASSEAGIRTGEQFFGPGTRLTVL.